This T cell receptor (beta chain) is from a study of long-term antiretroviral therapy in people with HIV. For the study at large: The earliest samples came from an era when ART typically awaited falling CD4 counts.

Every donor had one or more pre-ART and two or more post-ART PBMC samples. Every specimen held between roughly 0.85-10 million cryopreserved PBMC. These were thawed and washed before DNA extraction. The germline V and J ends were trimmed by 0 bases and 8 bases, with 10 bases remaining between them. CDR1 and CDR2 from the germline V gene are MNHNS and SASEGT. The CDR3 covers 13 residues. This was the immunoSEQ v3.0 assay at survey level. Produced via immunoSEQ multiplex PCR; TCRdb's table is partial and in-frame only. Here the sample spans tens of thousands of clones, around 81% being singletons. Source: unsorted PBMCs, taken 1.5 years after starting antiretroviral therapy. The chain recombines TRBV6-1 with TRBJ1-2; D ambiguous. This clonotype was obtained from a man aged 25 to 40 with HIV. The CDR3 nucleotides read TGTGCCAGCAGTGAAGCTAGGACGTCGGGCTACACCTTC. As protein: CASSEARTSGYTF.